Each of the 29 T cell receptor beta chains below was sequenced from the same sample in a study of cytomegalovirus exposure and HLA in healthy donors. In the PCR, 60 Vbeta and 13 Jbeta primers were used. The protocol was immunoSEQ multiplex PCR, while the TCRdb copy is restricted to in-frame clones and leaves out a portion. The sample shows around 200,000 clones, 74% of them seen only once. The sequenced sample was PBMCs. The receptors derive from a woman aged 25 to 39 in good health and CMV-seropositive.

The CDR3 DNA sequence: TGTGCCAGCAGAGAAGACCCAGGGAAGCCCCAGCATTTT. Its protein product is CASREDPGKPQHF. V is TRBV28 and J is TRBJ1-5; perhaps TRBD1 as D (5 bases). V dropped 6 bases and J dropped 8 bases, with 14 bases sitting between them. The CDR3 is made up of 13 amino acids. Germline V gene lookup returns CDR1 MDHEN and CDR2 SYDVKM.

The table lists this clone with a count of one. The V gene is TRBV5-1, the J gene TRBJ2-1; 9 bases are shared with TRBD1. V lost 4 bases to trimming and J lost 6 bases; unmatched junction nucleotides: 11. This CDR3 region has 16 residues. Germline V gives CDR1 SGHRS, CDR2 YFSETQ. CDR3 DNA sequence: TGCGCCAGCAGCCGATCTACAGGGGGCGCAGGCAATGAGCAGTTCTTC. Translation gives CASSRSTGGAGNEQFF.

The V gene is TRBV10-1, the J gene TRBJ2-1; maybe TRBD2 (6 bases). Between the trimmed V and J ends, which lost 2 bases and 6 bases, there was a span of 14 bases. The CDR3 spans 15 residues. Germline loops: CDR1 WNHNN, CDR2 SYGVQD (reference sequence). CDR3 amino acids: CASSERTGAVNEQFF. The CDR3 coding sequence is TGCGCCAGCAGTGAGAGAACGGGAGCCGTCAATGAGCAGTTCTTC.

The chain carries TRBV28 and TRBJ1-2, with 7 nucleotides matching TRBD1. The ends lost 3 bases at V and 4 bases at J; junction bases unmatched: 11. Germline V gene sequence: CDR1 MDHEN, CDR2 SYDVKM. This CDR3 region has 16 residues. The CDR3 nucleotides are TGTGCCAGCAGTTTGGGGGACAGTTATTTTTCCTATGGCTACACCTTC. Its protein product is CASSLGDSYFSYGYTF.

The chain recombines TRBV29-1 with TRBJ2-2; possibly TRBD2 for D (6 bases). Looked up from germline, CDR1 is SQVTM and CDR2 is ANQGSEA. This CDR3 has 14 amino acids. Trimming pared 5 bases from V and 0 bases from J, leaving 10 bases between. The CDR3 bases are TGCAGCGTTTACTCGGGGGCGAACACCGGGGAGCTGTTTTTT. This encodes CSVYSGANTGELFF.

This clone appeared once. The CDR3 reads CASSRTVAGNQPQHF. CDR3 DNA: TGTGCCAGCAGCCGGACAGTGGCGGGCAATCAGCCCCAGCATTTT. The rearrangement joins TRBV28 to TRBJ1-5, with D maybe TRBD1 (6 bases). The CDR3 contains 15 residues. Germline V lookup: CDR1 MDHEN, CDR2 SYDVKM. V was shortened by 6 bases and J by 2 bases, with 14 bases between the two germline ends.

The V call is TRBV18, the J call TRBJ1-2; possible D gene TRBD1, 5 bases. V was trimmed by 2 bases and J by 0 bases, leaving 13 bases between them. This CDR3 is built from 16 residues. Germline CDR1 and CDR2: KGHSH and LQKENI. CDR3 bases: TGTGCCAGCTCACCATTACAAGGGGTAGCTAACTATGGCTACACCTTC. It specifies CASSPLQGVANYGYTF.

As concerns this clone: One end of the junction fails to match germline, which may point to a read error. The V and J genes are TRBV5-1 and TRBJ2-2, with TRBD1 as a possible D gene (5 bases). Germline CDR1 SGHRS, CDR2 YFSETQ. This CDR3 spans 16 amino acids. CDR3 residues: CASGLARGTNTGELFF. For the CDR3, the DNA is TGCGCCAGCGGCTTGGCAAGGGGTACGAACACCGGGGAGCTGTTTTTT. Complete variable domain (other parts from reference TRBV5-1 and TRBJ2-2): KAGVTQTPRYLIKTRGQQVTLSCSPISGHRSVSWYQQTPGQGLQFLFEYFSETQRNKGNFPGRFSGRQFSNSRSEMNVSTLELGDSALYLCASGLARGTNTGELFFGEGSRLTVL.

This clone was detected once. The rearrangement links TRBV27 to TRBJ2-5; TRBD1 matches at 9 bases. This CDR3 has 14 amino acids. The junction had 9 bases not matched to a gene; V was cut back by 8 bases and J by 5 bases. CDR1 is MNHEY and CDR2 is SMNVEV in the germline V gene (reference sequence). Here the CDR3 reads CASASQGARETQYF. CDR3 DNA: TGTGCCAGCGCCTCACAGGGGGCGCGGGAGACCCAGTACTTC.

The chain uses TRBV6-5 and TRBJ2-1, with D perhaps TRBD2 (5 bases). This CDR3 has 14 residues. V was pared by 2 bases and J by 3 bases, with 8 bases between. The germline CDR1 and CDR2 sequences are MNHEY and SVGAGI. The CDR3 spells CASSYEGYYNEQFF. In nucleotides, the CDR3 is TGTGCCAGCAGTTACGAGGGATACTACAATGAGCAGTTCTTC.

This chain joins TRBV5-6 and TRBJ1-2, with D perhaps matching TRBD1 (5 bases). Trimming shortened V by 1 base and J by 5 bases, and 9 bases separated the two germline ends. The CDR3 spans 13 residues. Germline CDR1 and CDR2: SGHDT and YYEEEE. The CDR3 is CASSLRGRYGYTF. CDR3 bases: TGTGCCAGCAGCTTGAGGGGTCGGTATGGCTACACCTTC.

The chain joins TRBV2 to TRBJ2-3, with D unresolved. Germline V gene sequence: CDR1 SNHLY, CDR2 FYNNEI. The V and J ends lost 4 bases and 5 bases respectively, with 7 bases between them. This CDR3 comprises 12 residues. For the CDR3, the DNA is TGTGCCAGCAGTGCTAACCGAGATACGCAGTATTTT. Translated: CASSANRDTQYF.

As for this clone: This sample includes further DNA sequences coding for the same CDR3. The CDR3 region has the DNA TGCAGTGCCCGGGTAGAGACCCAGTACTTC. Translated: CSARVETQYF. The chain couples TRBV20-1 to TRBJ2-5; D unresolved. The CDR3 contains 10 residues. Trimming took off 6 bases at V and 4 bases at J, with 6 bases between the two ends. CDR1 DFQATT and CDR2 SNEGSKA come from the germline V gene (reference sequence).

The chain carries TRBV9 and TRBJ2-2, with 9 bases fitting TRBD1. This CDR3 comprises 15 residues. V lost 3 bases to trimming and J lost 6 bases; unmatched junction nucleotides: 6. Germline assignment: CDR1 SGDLS and CDR2 YYNGEE. The CDR3 loop reads CASSDLTGGAGELFF. Here the CDR3 DNA reads TGTGCCAGCAGCGATCTGACAGGGGGGGCCGGGGAGCTGTTTTTT.

The chain combines TRBV11-2 with TRBJ2-5; TRBD1 might be the D (6 bases). The CDR3 is made up of 17 amino acids. Germline CDR1 SGHAT, CDR2 FQNNGV. Between the trimmed V and J ends, which lost 4 bases and 2 bases, there was a span of 20 bases. Written as DNA, the CDR3 is TGTGCCAGCAGCTCGCGTTGGGGGCAGGGAAGTCAAGAGACCCAGTACTTC. Its translation is CASSSRWGQGSQETQYF.

The V call is TRBV27, the J call TRBJ2-5; 10 bases line up with TRBD1. The end of the DNA is better explained by TRBJ2-7, so the J call may be wrong. The germline V gene has CDR1 MNHEY and CDR2 SMNVEV (reference sequence). This CDR3 contains 16 residues. CDR3 protein: CASSIYPGTGAYEQYF. CDR3 nucleotide sequence: TGTGCCAGCAGTATCTACCCCGGGACAGGGGCCTACGAGCAGTACTTC.

The rearrangement uses TRBV15 and TRBJ2-1; D could derive from TRBD1 or TRBD2 (5 bases each). Germline CDR1 is LNHNV and CDR2 is YYDKDF (reference sequence). CDR3 length equals 14 residues. The CDR3 bases are TGTTCTACCAGCAGGGAGACAGCCTACAATGAGCAGTTCTTC. The encoded protein is CSTSRETAYNEQFF.

The chain joins TRBV6-1 to TRBJ2-5; 10 bases are a match to TRBD2. V was clipped by 5 bases and J by 5 bases; unmatched bases: 8. The CDR3 sequence is 15 residues long. Germline CDR1 is MNHNS and CDR2 is SASEGT. The CDR3 protein is CASSPRTSGVETQYF. CDR3 nucleotides: TGTGCCAGCAGTCCCCGGACTAGCGGTGTCGAGACCCAGTACTTC.

The CDR3 DNA reads TGTGCCAGCAGCCCGACTAGCGTACGCACAGATACGCAGTATTTT. The encoded protein is CASSPTSVRTDTQYF. V usage is TRBV7-8 and J usage is TRBJ2-3; 8 bases match TRBD2. In germline, CDR1 is SGHVS, CDR2 FQNEAQ. Trimming removed 5 bases from V and 1 base from J; junction bases left unmatched: 5. The CDR3 runs 15 residues. Full variable domain (remainder filled in from reference TRBV7-8 and TRBJ2-3): GAGVSQSPRYKVAKRGQDVALRCDPISGHVSLFWYQQALGQGPEFLTYFQNEAQLDKSGLPSDRFFAERPEGSVSTLKIQRTQQEDSAVYLCASSPTSVRTDTQYFGPGTRLTVL.

The CDR3 DNA reads TGTGCCAGCAAGGGGACTATCGGAGACGAGCAGTACTTC. Translated: CASKGTIGDEQYF. V usage is TRBV2 and J usage is TRBJ2-7; TRBD2 agrees at 7 bases. The trim removed 7 bases at V and 5 bases at J, leaving 8 bases unmatched. CDR3 length: 13 amino acids. Germline lookup yields CDR1 SNHLY and CDR2 FYNNEI.

This chain joins TRBV28 and TRBJ2-2; possible D gene TRBD2, 5 bases. V was clipped by 11 bases and J by 2 bases, with 15 bases between them. Looked up from germline, CDR1 is MDHEN and CDR2 is SYDVKM. The CDR3 is made up of 14 amino acids. The CDR3 protein is CAASDYRNTGELFF. The CDR3 nucleotides read TGTGCCGCTTCCGACTACAGAAACACCGGGGAGCTGTTTTTT.

This clone has more than one count but fewer than ten. The CDR3 DNA sequence: TGCAGCGTTGCAGGGTTTGAAGGCTACACCTTC. Its protein product is CSVAGFEGYTF. J is TRBJ1-2 and V is TRBV29-1, with D perhaps matching TRBD1 (5 bases). In germline, CDR1 is SQVTM, CDR2 ANQGSEA. V was clipped by 4 bases and J by 8 bases, with 11 bases between them. The CDR3 has 11 amino acids. The whole variable domain, filled in from reference TRBV29-1 and TRBJ1-2, reads SAVISQKPSRDICQRGTSLTIQCQVDSQVTMMFWYRQQPGQSLTLIATANQGSEATYESGFVIDKFPISRPNLTFSTLTVSNMSPEDSSIYLCSVAGFEGYTFGSGTRLTVV.

J is TRBJ2-5 and V is TRBV5-1, with a possible D match to TRBD2 (6 bases). Looked up from germline, CDR1 is SGHRS and CDR2 is YFSETQ. V lost 4 bases, J lost 2 bases, and 18 bases lay in between. The length of the CDR3 is 16 residues. The CDR3 coding sequence is TGCGCCAGCAGCGACGGAAGGGCTAGCGCACAAGAGACCCAGTACTTC. Its translation is CASSDGRASAQETQYF.

The chain is built from TRBV14 and TRBJ2-1, with 9 bases lining up with TRBD2. This CDR3 has 14 residues. Unmatched junction bases numbered 4, after V lost 1 base and J lost 9 bases. CDR1 is SGHDN, CDR2 FVKESK, per germline. The CDR3 coding sequence is TGTGCCAGCAGCCAAGGCGGGAGGGGGGTTGAGCAGTTCTTC. This encodes CASSQGGRGVEQFF.

V usage is TRBV18 and J usage is TRBJ2-5; no reliable D call. This CDR3 has 17 residues. The germline V and J ends were trimmed by 3 bases and 4 bases, with 21 bases remaining between them. CDR1 is KGHSH, CDR2 LQKENI, per germline. This CDR3 is CASSPQRYGGAGETQYF. CDR3 DNA: TGTGCCAGCTCACCCCAAAGATATGGCGGAGCTGGAGAGACCCAGTACTTC.

Comments on this clone: The junction departs from the called germline gene at one end, perhaps through a read error. This chain uses TRBV7-7 with TRBJ2-7; weak D call: TRBD2 (6 bases). Germline lookup yields CDR1 SSHAT and CDR2 FNYEAQ (reference sequence). This CDR3 is 14 amino acids long. The CDR3 is CASSLGGISYEQYF. In DNA, the CDR3 is TGTGCTAGCAGCTTGGGCGGGATCTCCTACGAGCAGTACTTC.

V usage is TRBV19 and J usage is TRBJ2-2, with D possibly TRBD2 on 6 matching bases. Germline V gives CDR1 LNHDA, CDR2 SQIVND (reference sequence). The CDR3 runs to 16 residues. V shed 5 bases and J shed 0 bases, with 13 bases lying between them. The CDR3 DNA reads TGTGCCAGTAGTCCTGGGGGGTTTGCGAACACCGGGGAGCTGTTTTTT. Residues: CASSPGGFANTGELFF.

The V gene is TRBV27, the J gene TRBJ1-2; 12 nucleotides match TRBD1. From germline, CDR1 is MNHEY and CDR2 SMNVEV (reference sequence). With 5 bases clipped from V and 1 base from J, the junction kept 14 bases outside the gene matches. The CDR3 runs 19 residues. The CDR3 sequence: CASSLTPGTGGAGNYGYTF. DNA for the CDR3: TGTGCCAGCAGTCTCACTCCCGGGACAGGGGGCGCGGGTAACTATGGCTACACCTTC.

The chain is built from TRBV28 and TRBJ2-7; 11 nucleotides agree with TRBD2. V was pared by 3 bases and J by 4 bases, with 17 bases of the junction left unmatched. CDR1 and CDR2 (germline): MDHEN, SYDVKM. The CDR3 length is 19 residues. CDR3 in DNA: TGTGCCAGCAGTTTTCCCGACAGGGATACTAGCGGGAGTATATACGAGCAGTACTTC. Amino acids: CASSFPDRDTSGSIYEQYF. Full variable domain (outside the CDR3, taken from reference TRBV28 and TRBJ2-7): DVKVTQSSRYLVKRTGEKVFLECVQDMDHENMFWYRQDPGLGLRLIYFSYDVKMKEKGDIPEGYSVSREKKERFSLILESASTNQTSMYLCASSFPDRDTSGSIYEQYFGPGTRLTVT.